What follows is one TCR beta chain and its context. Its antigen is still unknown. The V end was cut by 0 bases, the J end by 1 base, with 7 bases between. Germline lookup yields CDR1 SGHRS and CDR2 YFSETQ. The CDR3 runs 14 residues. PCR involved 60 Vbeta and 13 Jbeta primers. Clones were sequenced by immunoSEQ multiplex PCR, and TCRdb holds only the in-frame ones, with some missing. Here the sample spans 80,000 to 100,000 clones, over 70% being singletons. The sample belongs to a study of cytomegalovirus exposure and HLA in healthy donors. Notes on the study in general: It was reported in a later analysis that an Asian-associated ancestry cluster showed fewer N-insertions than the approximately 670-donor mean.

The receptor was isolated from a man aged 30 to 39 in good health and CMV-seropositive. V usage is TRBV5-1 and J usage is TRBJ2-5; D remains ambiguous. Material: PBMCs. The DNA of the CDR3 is TGCGCCAGCAGCTTGGTTGGCAGCCAAGAGACCCAGTACTTC. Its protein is CASSLVGSQETQYF. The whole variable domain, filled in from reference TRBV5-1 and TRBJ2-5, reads KAGVTQTPRYLIKTRGQQVTLSCSPISGHRSVSWYQQTPGQGLQFLFEYFSETQRNKGNFPGRFSGRQFSNSRSEMNVSTLELGDSALYLCASSLVGSQETQYFGPGTRLLVL.